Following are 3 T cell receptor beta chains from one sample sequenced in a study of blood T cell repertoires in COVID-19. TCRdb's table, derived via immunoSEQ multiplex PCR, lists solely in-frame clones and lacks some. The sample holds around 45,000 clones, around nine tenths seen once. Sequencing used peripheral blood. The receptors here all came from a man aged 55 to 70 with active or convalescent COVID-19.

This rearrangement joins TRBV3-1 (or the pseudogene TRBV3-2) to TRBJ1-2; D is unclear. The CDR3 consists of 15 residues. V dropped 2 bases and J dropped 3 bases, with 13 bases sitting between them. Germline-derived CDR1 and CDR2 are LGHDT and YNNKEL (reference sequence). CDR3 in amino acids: CASSQFLRSDYGYTF. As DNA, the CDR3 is TGTGCCAGCAGCCAATTTCTGAGGAGCGACTATGGCTACACCTTC.

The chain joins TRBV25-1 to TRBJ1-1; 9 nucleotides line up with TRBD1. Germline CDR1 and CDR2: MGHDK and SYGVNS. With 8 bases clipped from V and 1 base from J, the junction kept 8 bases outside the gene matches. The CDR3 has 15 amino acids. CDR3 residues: CASRGQGTWNTEAFF. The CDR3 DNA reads TGTGCCAGCCGAGGACAGGGGACGTGGAACACTGAAGCTTTCTTT. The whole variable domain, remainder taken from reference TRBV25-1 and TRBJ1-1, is EADIYQTPRYLVIGTGKKITLECSQTMGHDKMYWYQQDPGMELHLIHYSYGVNSTEKGDLSSESTVSRIRTEHFPLTLESARPSHTSQYLCASRGQGTWNTEAFFGQGTRLTVV.

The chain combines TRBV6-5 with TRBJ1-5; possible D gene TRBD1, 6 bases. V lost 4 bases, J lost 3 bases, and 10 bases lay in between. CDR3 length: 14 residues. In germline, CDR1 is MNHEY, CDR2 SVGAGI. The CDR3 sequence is CASSSTGYNQPQHF. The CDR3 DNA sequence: TGTGCCAGCAGTTCAACAGGGTACAATCAGCCCCAGCATTTT.